This TCR beta chain was captured in a study of T cell responses to AZD1222 COVID-19 vaccine. Only in-frame clones appear in the TCRdb table, and some are missing; sequencing was by immunoSEQ multiplex PCR. The data show 80,000 to 90,000 clones, roughly nine tenths seen once. Trimming took 7 bases from V and 7 from J, leaving 19 bases between them. The CDR3 spans 14 residues. Germline V gives CDR1 MNHEY, CDR2 SVGAGI. As regards this clone: Antigen: not known.

Findings and caveats of the study: Only a handful of AZD1222 recipients, several in all, had baseline seropositivity. CD4 TCRs linked to vaccination spanned spike, dominating at 160-218 and 743-854. Unmutated variant regions reportedly attract nearly half of all spike-specific TCRs. White British donors predominated, females outnumbered males, and clonal diversity was possibly underestimated.

The receptor was derived from an adult in good health. The rearrangement links TRBV6-5 to TRBJ1-2; D gene unclear. The sample consisted of peripheral blood, taken on day 0 of AZD1222 vaccination. CDR3 DNA: TGTGCCAGCACCCTAGCCCCCGGAAAGGTTGGCTACACCTTC. The encoded protein is CASTLAPGKVGYTF.